Listed below are T cell receptor beta chains from one sample, sequenced in a study of cytomegalovirus exposure and HLA in healthy donors. Profiling relied on immunoSEQ multiplex PCR, and the TCRdb table lists in-frame clones only, not all of them. Of about 190,000 clones detected, around 77% appear once; the ten largest clones hold roughly 1.6%. Sequenced input: PBMCs. The receptors derive from a woman between 18 and 30 years old in good health and CMV-seronegative. Each CDR3 is given with its conserved first and last residue. The D gene is left open where the match is weak.

D gene: TRBD2
CDR3 length: 17
V gene: TRBV19
J gene: TRBJ2-7
CDR3 protein: CASSIDRTSGGPYEQYF
CDR3 DNA: TGTGCCAGTAGTATAGATCGGACTAGCGGGGGACCCTACGAGCAGTACTTC

D gene: TRBD1
CDR3 length: 14
V gene: TRBV28
J gene: TRBJ1-4
CDR3 protein: CAHGQGVKSEKLFF
CDR3 DNA: TGTGCCCACGGACAGGGGGTCAAAAGTGAAAAACTGTTTTTT

D gene: TRBD1
CDR3 length: 16
V gene: TRBV27
J gene: TRBJ2-7
CDR3 protein: CASSLNRDRSSYEQYF
CDR3 DNA: TGTGCCAGCAGCCTAAACCGGGACAGGAGCTCCTACGAGCAGTACTTC

D gene: TRBD1
CDR3 length: 16
V gene: TRBV7-2
J gene: TRBJ1-6
CDR3 protein: CASSQIGGQNSSPLHF
CDR3 DNA: TGTGCCAGCAGCCAGATAGGGGGACAGAATTCTTCACCCCTCCACTTT

D gene: TRBD2
CDR3 length: 15
V gene: TRBV18
J gene: TRBJ2-3
CDR3 protein: CASSRGTSGTDTQYF
CDR3 DNA: TGTGCCAGCTCACGAGGGACTAGCGGCACAGATACGCAGTATTTT

D gene: NA
CDR3 length: 15
V gene: TRBV5-1
J gene: TRBJ2-3
CDR3 protein: CASSLVAQNADTQYF
CDR3 DNA: TGCGCCAGCAGCTTGGTAGCACAAAACGCAGATACGCAGTATTTT

D gene: NA
CDR3 length: 13
V gene: TRBV29-1
J gene: TRBJ2-5
CDR3 protein: CSGRAPHQETQYF
CDR3 DNA: TGCAGCGGGCGGGCGCCTCACCAAGAGACCCAGTACTTC

D gene: NA
CDR3 length: 11
V gene: TRBV30
J gene: TRBJ1-2
CDR3 protein: CAWTLNYGYTF
CDR3 DNA: TGTGCCTGGACCCTTAACTATGGCTACACCTTC

D gene: TRBD2
CDR3 length: 14
V gene: TRBV10-1
J gene: TRBJ2-7
CDR3 protein: CASSESGRAYEQYF
CDR3 DNA: TGCGCCAGCAGTGAGTCGGGGAGGGCCTACGAGCAGTACTTC

D gene: NA
CDR3 length: 15
V gene: TRBV4-1
J gene: TRBJ2-7
CDR3 protein: CASSQGRAYSYEQYF
CDR3 DNA: TGCGCCAGCAGCCAAGGCAGGGCCTACTCCTACGAGCAGTACTTC